This T cell receptor beta chain was obtained from a study of cytomegalovirus exposure and HLA in healthy donors. Points from the study as a whole: The presence/absence work took it that sequencing depth was about the same across donors. Trimming of TCR beta V- and J-genes showed a link, identified in a later analysis, to a missense DCLRE1C variant. Published work reported that the classifier diagnosed cytomegalovirus status with high specificity and sensitivity. In an earlier analysis, most TCR beta V segments were productive about 87% or about 30% of the time.

Germline V gene sequence: CDR1 ENHRY, CDR2 SYGVKD. Trimming removed 3 bases from V and 2 bases from J, with 14 bases in between. The CDR3 runs 15 residues. As concerns this clone: Its antigen is currently unknown.

PCR primers comprised 60 Vbeta and 13 Jbeta primers. Using immunoSEQ multiplex PCR, the repertoire was profiled, and TCRdb retains in-frame clones only, with some absent. This sample yields under 130,000 clones, of which over 70% are seen a single time; about 9.1% belongs to the top ten. Sequencing input: PBMCs. This TCR came from a woman aged 40 to 55 in good health and CMV-seropositive. The chain links TRBV10-3 to TRBJ2-7; D is perhaps TRBD2 (6 bases). CDR3 amino acids: CAISEAGTRTYEQYF. The CDR3, as DNA: TGTGCCATCAGTGAAGCCGGGACTCGCACCTACGAGCAGTACTTC.